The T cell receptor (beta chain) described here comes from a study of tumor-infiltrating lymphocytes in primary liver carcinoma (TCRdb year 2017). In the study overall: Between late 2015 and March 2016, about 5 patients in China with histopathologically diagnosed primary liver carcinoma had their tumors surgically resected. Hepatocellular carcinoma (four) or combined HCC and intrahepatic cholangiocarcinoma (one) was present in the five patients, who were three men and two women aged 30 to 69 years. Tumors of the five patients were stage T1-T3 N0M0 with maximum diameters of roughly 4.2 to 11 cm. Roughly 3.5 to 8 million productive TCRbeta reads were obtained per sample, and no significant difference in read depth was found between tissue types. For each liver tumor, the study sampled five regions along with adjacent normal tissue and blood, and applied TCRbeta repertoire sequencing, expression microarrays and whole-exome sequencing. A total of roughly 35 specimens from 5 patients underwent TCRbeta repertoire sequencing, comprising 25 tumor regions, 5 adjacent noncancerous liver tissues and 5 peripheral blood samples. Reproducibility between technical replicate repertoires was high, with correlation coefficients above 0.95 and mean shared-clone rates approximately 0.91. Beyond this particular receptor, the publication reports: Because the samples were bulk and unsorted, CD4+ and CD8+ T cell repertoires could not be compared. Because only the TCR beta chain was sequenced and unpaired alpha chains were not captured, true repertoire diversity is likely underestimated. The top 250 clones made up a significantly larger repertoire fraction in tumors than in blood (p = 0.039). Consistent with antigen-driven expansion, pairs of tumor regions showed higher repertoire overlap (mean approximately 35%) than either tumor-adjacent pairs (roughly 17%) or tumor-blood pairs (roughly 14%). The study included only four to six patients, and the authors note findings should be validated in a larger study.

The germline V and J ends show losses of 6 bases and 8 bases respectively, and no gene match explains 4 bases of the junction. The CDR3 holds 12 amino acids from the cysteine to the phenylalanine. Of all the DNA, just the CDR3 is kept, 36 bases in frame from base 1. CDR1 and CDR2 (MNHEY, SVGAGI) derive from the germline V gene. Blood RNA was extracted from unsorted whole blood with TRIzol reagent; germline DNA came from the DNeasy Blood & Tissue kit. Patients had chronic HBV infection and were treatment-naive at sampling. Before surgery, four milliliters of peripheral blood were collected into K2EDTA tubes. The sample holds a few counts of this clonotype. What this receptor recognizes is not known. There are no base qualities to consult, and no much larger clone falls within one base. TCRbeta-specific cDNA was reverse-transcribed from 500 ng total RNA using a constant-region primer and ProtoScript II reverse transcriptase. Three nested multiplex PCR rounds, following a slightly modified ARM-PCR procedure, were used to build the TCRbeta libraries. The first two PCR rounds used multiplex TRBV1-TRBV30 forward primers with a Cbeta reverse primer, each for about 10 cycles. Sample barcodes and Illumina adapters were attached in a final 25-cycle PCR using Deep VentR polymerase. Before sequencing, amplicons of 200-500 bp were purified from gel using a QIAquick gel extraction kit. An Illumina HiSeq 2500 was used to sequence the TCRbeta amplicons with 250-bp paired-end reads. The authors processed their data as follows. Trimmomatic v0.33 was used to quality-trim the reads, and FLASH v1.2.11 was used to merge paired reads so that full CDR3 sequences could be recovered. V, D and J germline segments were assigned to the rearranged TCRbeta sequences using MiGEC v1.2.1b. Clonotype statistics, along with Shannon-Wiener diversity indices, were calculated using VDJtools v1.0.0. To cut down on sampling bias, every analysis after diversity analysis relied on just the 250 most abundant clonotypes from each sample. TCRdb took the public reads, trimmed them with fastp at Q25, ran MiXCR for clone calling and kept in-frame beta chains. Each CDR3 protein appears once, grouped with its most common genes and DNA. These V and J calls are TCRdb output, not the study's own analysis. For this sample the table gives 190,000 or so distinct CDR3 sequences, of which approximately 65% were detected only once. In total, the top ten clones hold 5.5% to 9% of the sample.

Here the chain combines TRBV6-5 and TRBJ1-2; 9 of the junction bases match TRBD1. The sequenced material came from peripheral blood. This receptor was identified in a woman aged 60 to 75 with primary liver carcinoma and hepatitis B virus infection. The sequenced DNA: TGTGCCAGCAGGGAACAGGGGGCGGGCTACACCTTC. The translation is CASREQGAGYTF.